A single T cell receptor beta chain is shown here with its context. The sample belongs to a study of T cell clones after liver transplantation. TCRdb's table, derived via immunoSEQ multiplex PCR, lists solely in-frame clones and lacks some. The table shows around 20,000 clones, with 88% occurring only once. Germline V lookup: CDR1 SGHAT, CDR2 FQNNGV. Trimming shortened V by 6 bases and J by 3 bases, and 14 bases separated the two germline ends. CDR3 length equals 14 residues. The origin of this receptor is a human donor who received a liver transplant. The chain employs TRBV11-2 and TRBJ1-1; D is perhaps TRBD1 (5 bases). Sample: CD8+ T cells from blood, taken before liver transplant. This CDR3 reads CASSATVRDTEAFF. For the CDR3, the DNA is TGTGCCAGCAGTGCGACAGTTCGGGACACTGAAGCTTTCTTT.